Reported below is one T cell receptor beta chain. Data came from immunoSEQ multiplex PCR; TCRdb stores just in-frame clones and leaves some out. The repertoire has roughly 300,000 clones, about 93% of them found once; the top ten carry around 1.1%. Recruits, aged about 18 to 100 years, lived in around 24 US areas. Grouping used clinical history reported by participants in a survey and questionnaire. From germline, CDR1 is WNHNN and CDR2 SYGVQD (reference sequence). The CDR3 has 13 amino acids. Trimming removed 4 bases at V and 6 bases at J, with 10 bases between. The data stem from a study of blood T cell repertoires in COVID-19.

This receptor was taken from a young woman who had recovered from COVID-19. Sequenced material: PBMCs or T cells enriched from blood (not recorded which). This rearrangement joins TRBV10-1 to TRBJ1-5, with D tentatively TRBD1 (5 bases). For the CDR3, the DNA is TGCGCCAGCAGTGTGGGGCCCAGTCAGCCCCAGCATTTT. Its translation: CASSVGPSQPQHF.